The 27 T cell receptor beta chains listed next were all sequenced from one sample in a study of blood T cell repertoires in COVID-19. This table comes from immunoSEQ multiplex PCR, and its TCRdb copy is limited to in-frame clones, with some not included. The table lists 270,000 or so clones, about nine tenths of them singletons. Sequenced: peripheral blood. The receptors were gathered from a man aged 40-55 years with active or convalescent COVID-19.

This CDR3 is CATQRSWSYEQYF. CDR3 DNA: TGTGCCACCCAGAGGTCTTGGTCCTACGAGCAGTACTTC. The chain recombines TRBV2 with TRBJ2-7; D unresolved. In germline, CDR1 is SNHLY, CDR2 FYNNEI. The CDR3 has 13 amino acids. Trimming removed 10 bases at V and 1 base at J, with 14 bases between.

The V gene is TRBV5-1, the J gene TRBJ2-7; TRBD1 matches at 7 bases. The CDR3 spans 14 residues. Trimming took 2 bases from V and 2 from J; bases not matched to a gene: 4. The germline V gene has CDR1 SGHRS and CDR2 YFSETQ. The CDR3 loop reads CASSFLGGTYEQYF. The CDR3 nucleotides read TGCGCCAGCAGCTTTTTAGGGGGCACCTACGAGCAGTACTTC.

The chain is built from TRBV13 and TRBJ2-3; 13 positions match TRBD2. The germline V gene has CDR1 PRHDT and CDR2 FYEKMQ (reference sequence). This CDR3 is 16 amino acids long. With V trimmed by 5 bases and J by 1 base, 3 bases remained unmatched. Here the CDR3 DNA reads TGTGCCAGCAGCCCAGGACTAGCGGGGGGCACAGATACGCAGTATTTT. Translating it yields CASSPGLAGGTDTQYF. Drawing the rest from reference TRBV13 and TRBJ2-3, the complete variable domain is AAGVIQSPRHLIKEKRETATLKCYPIPRHDTVYWYQQGPGQDPQFLISFYEKMQSDKGSIPDRFSAQQFSDYHSELNMSSLELGDSALYFCASSPGLAGGTDTQYFGPGTRLTVL.

The chain recombines TRBV18 with TRBJ2-3; the match to TRBD2 covers 9 bases. There are 18 residues in the CDR3. Germline values: CDR1 KGHSH, CDR2 LQKENI. V gave up 4 bases and J gave up 6 bases; unmatched junction bases: 17. Written as DNA, the CDR3 is TGTGCCAGCTCACTCCGGGTCATAGCGGGGGCTCAGCAGGATACGCAGTATTTT. Encoded protein: CASSLRVIAGAQQDTQYF.

This clone was seen a handful of times. The chain carries TRBV28 and TRBJ1-4; 8 positions match TRBD1. The length of the CDR3 is 16 residues. V was pared by 2 bases and J by 8 bases, with 10 bases of the junction left unmatched. CDR1 is MDHEN, CDR2 SYDVKM, per germline. The CDR3 coding sequence is TGTGCCAGCAGTTTACTAGGACAGGGCCAGGGGGAAAAACTGTTTTTT. Its protein is CASSLLGQGQGEKLFF.

The chain links TRBV30 to TRBJ2-5, with D unresolved. There are 14 residues in the CDR3. V was clipped by 0 bases and J by 3 bases, with 11 bases between them. Looked up from germline, CDR1 is GTSNPN and CDR2 is SVGIG (reference sequence). The CDR3 loop is CAWSVKAVKETQYF. In nucleotides, the CDR3 is TGTGCCTGGAGTGTAAAGGCGGTTAAAGAGACCCAGTACTTC.

CDR3 loop: CATKDAGVETGELFF. CDR3 nucleotides: TGTGCCACCAAAGACGCGGGAGTTGAAACCGGGGAGCTGTTTTTT. The rearrangement links TRBV24-1 to TRBJ2-2; 7 bases align to TRBD2. CDR1 is KGHDR, CDR2 SFDVKD, per germline. The CDR3 is 15 residues long. V lost 8 bases to trimming and J lost 5 bases; unmatched junction nucleotides: 10.

The rearrangement links TRBV5-1 to TRBJ2-7; 8 bases fit TRBD2. CDR3 size: 16 residues. With V trimmed by 4 bases and J by 3 bases, 12 bases remained unmatched. Germline-derived CDR1 and CDR2 are SGHRS and YFSETQ. CDR3 in DNA: TGCGCCAGCAGCCCGGGCGTCTGGAGCGGGGGCTACGAGCAGTACTTC. Residues: CASSPGVWSGGYEQYF.

This chain links TRBV5-1 with TRBJ2-7, with D uncertain. The V end was cut by 4 bases, the J end by 0 bases, with 8 bases between. The CDR3 extends over 13 amino acids. CDR1 is SGHRS and CDR2 is YFSETQ in the germline V gene. The CDR3 DNA reads TGCGCCAGCAGCGCCTTGAGCTCCTACGAGCAGTACTTC. This sequence encodes CASSALSSYEQYF.

The V call is TRBV6-5, the J call TRBJ1-1; 7 bases align to TRBD1. The CDR3 contains 14 residues. The ends lost 8 bases at V and 4 bases at J; junction bases unmatched: 10. Germline CDR1 is MNHEY and CDR2 is SVGAGI. The CDR3 nucleotides read TGTGCCAGCGCCCAACAGGGGTGGGGCACTGAAGCTTTCTTT. Amino acids: CASAQQGWGTEAFF.

The chain is built from TRBV9 and TRBJ2-7; TRBD1 agrees at 8 bases. Germline CDR1 and CDR2: SGDLS and YYNGEE. This CDR3 spans 15 amino acids. Trimming removed 0 bases from V and 4 bases from J; junction bases left unmatched: 6. DNA for the CDR3: TGTGCCAGCAGCGTAGGAATTGGACAGGGTTACGAGCAGTACTTC. This sequence encodes CASSVGIGQGYEQYF.

The chain uses TRBV29-1 and TRBJ1-2; D is perhaps TRBD1 (6 bases). Germline V gene data show CDR1 as SQVTM and CDR2 as ANQGSEA. Trimming took 5 bases from V and 2 from J, leaving 18 bases between them. This CDR3 has 15 amino acids. CDR3 protein: CSVPSVGGFNYGYTF. DNA for the CDR3: TGCAGCGTTCCCTCAGTTGGGGGCTTCAACTATGGCTACACCTTC.

The J gene is TRBJ2-5, the V gene TRBV10-3; TRBD2 matches at 7 bases. The germline V gene encodes CDR1 ENHRY and CDR2 SYGVKD. The CDR3 extends over 13 amino acids. V shed 10 bases, J shed 2 bases, and the junction held 7 bases outside the gene matches. The CDR3 DNA reads TGTGCCACTGGCCAGCGGGATCAAGAGACCCAGTACTTC. Protein sequence: CATGQRDQETQYF.

This clone has only a few counts. The chain employs TRBV2 and TRBJ1-3, with 8 nucleotides matching TRBD1. V lost 5 bases and J lost 4; bases outside the gene matches: 7. Per germline, CDR1 SNHLY and CDR2 FYNNEI. The CDR3 runs to 15 residues. DNA of the CDR3: TGTGCCAGCAGTTACACGGACAGGGTCGGAAACACCATATATTTT. Encoded protein: CASSYTDRVGNTIYF.

This chain joins TRBV6-1 and TRBJ2-1, with D perhaps matching TRBD2 (5 bases). This CDR3 region has 14 residues. Deletions cut 1 base from V and 9 bases from J, with 13 bases between. Germline-derived CDR1 and CDR2 are MNHNS and SASEGT. CDR3 residues: CASSEGGGLTEQFF. CDR3 DNA sequence: TGTGCCAGCAGTGAAGGTGGCGGGTTGACTGAGCAGTTCTTC.

V and J are TRBV10-1 and TRBJ2-7; D is ambiguous. Trimming removed 2 bases from V and 6 bases from J, with 5 bases in between. Germline CDR1 and CDR2: WNHNN and SYGVQD (reference sequence). The CDR3 covers 11 residues. The CDR3 here is CASSEGLEQYF. DNA of the CDR3: TGCGCCAGCAGTGAGGGGCTCGAGCAGTACTTC.

The chain combines TRBV6-5 with TRBJ1-6; no definite D call. Trimming stripped 0 bases from V and 0 bases from J, with 6 bases between. The CDR3 totals 16 residues. Germline CDR1 and CDR2: MNHEY and SVGAGI. CDR3: CASSYSGSSYNSPLHF. DNA for the CDR3: TGTGCCAGCAGTTACTCGGGGAGCTCCTATAATTCACCCCTCCACTTT.

This clone was seen a single time. V usage is TRBV27 and J usage is TRBJ1-4; TRBD1 aligns across 7 bases. The CDR3 covers 13 residues. CDR1 and CDR2 from the germline V gene are MNHEY and SMNVEV (reference sequence). The V segment lost 2 bases and the J segment 7 bases; nucleotides outside the gene matches: 1. The CDR3 DNA reads TGTGCCAGCAGTTTACACAGGGGTGAAAAACTGTTTTTT. It codes for CASSLHRGEKLFF.

The chain combines TRBV20-1 with TRBJ2-7, with unresolved D. V lost 3 bases, J lost 6 bases, and 9 bases lay in between. This CDR3 contains 11 residues. Germline assignment: CDR1 DFQATT and CDR2 SNEGSKA (reference sequence). The CDR3 spells CSASLPLEQYF. The CDR3 nucleotides read TGCAGTGCTAGCCTCCCCCTCGAGCAGTACTTC.

This chain connects TRBV4-2 to TRBJ1-1; D is uncertain. V was trimmed by 3 bases and J by 8 bases, leaving 10 bases between them. Germline assignment: CDR1 LGHNA and CDR2 YNFKEQ. This CDR3 comprises 12 residues. The CDR3 sequence is CASSHAREEAFF. CDR3 sequence (DNA): TGTGCCAGCAGCCACGCACGGGAGGAAGCTTTCTTT.

The rearrangement joins TRBV9 to TRBJ1-5; unclear D gene. V dropped 2 bases and J dropped 9 bases, with 18 bases sitting between them. The CDR3 is 15 residues long. The germline gives CDR1 SGDLS, CDR2 YYNGEE. This CDR3 reads CASSVGGGGGGPQHF. In DNA, the CDR3 is TGTGCCAGCAGCGTCGGAGGAGGAGGCGGAGGGCCCCAGCATTTT.

This clone occurred once. J is TRBJ2-1 and V is TRBV25-1; the D gene is possibly TRBD1 (5 bases). V was pared by 2 bases and J by 4 bases, with 18 bases between. This CDR3 is 17 amino acids long. Looked up from germline, CDR1 is MGHDK and CDR2 is SYGVNS. The CDR3 region is CASSERPGSRDYNEQFF. The CDR3 bases are TGTGCCAGCAGTGAAAGACCGGGTTCCAGGGATTACAATGAGCAGTTCTTC. Full variable domain (rest looked up from reference TRBV25-1 and TRBJ2-1): EADIYQTPRYLVIGTGKKITLECSQTMGHDKMYWYQQDPGMELHLIHYSYGVNSTEKGDLSSESTVSRIRTEHFPLTLESARPSHTSQYLCASSERPGSRDYNEQFFGPGTRLTVL.

CDR3 sequence (DNA): TGTGCCAGCAGCGCTAGCGTGGACACGCCGGGGGATAACACTGAAGCTTTCTTT. It encodes CASSASVDTPGDNTEAFF. The rearrangement links TRBV7-9 to TRBJ1-1; D possibly corresponds to TRBD1 (5 bases). V was shortened by 5 bases and J by 2 bases, with 24 bases between the two germline ends. The germline gives CDR1 SEHNR, CDR2 FQNEAQ (reference sequence). The CDR3 has 18 residues.

This clone was counted once. The J gene is TRBJ1-2, the V gene TRBV7-9, with D hard to call. Germline lookup yields CDR1 SEHNR and CDR2 FQNEAQ (reference sequence). CDR3 size: 12 residues. Trimming removed 4 bases at V and 7 bases at J, with 10 bases between. The CDR3 protein is CASSSENGGYTF. The DNA for the CDR3 is TGTGCCAGCAGCTCGGAGAACGGTGGCTACACCTTC.

The chain has TRBV9 and TRBJ1-1; D remains ambiguous. This CDR3 comprises 14 residues. Trimming removed 0 bases from V and 4 bases from J, with 10 bases in between. CDR1 and CDR2 (germline): SGDLS, YYNGEE. The CDR3 nucleotides are TGTGCCAGCAGCGTAGGGTCGGTTTCCACTGAAGCTTTCTTT. Encoded protein: CASSVGSVSTEAFF. The full variable domain, with the rest looked up from reference TRBV9 and TRBJ1-1, is DSGVTQTPKHLITATGQRVTLRCSPRSGDLSVYWYQQSLDQGLQFLIQYYNGEERAKGNILERFSAQQFPDLHSELNLSSLELGDSALYFCASSVGSVSTEAFFGQGTRLTVV.

The chain is built from TRBV7-9 and TRBJ2-2, with 7 bases lining up with TRBD1. CDR3 length: 16 residues. The ends lost 4 bases at V and 5 bases at J; junction bases unmatched: 10. Germline assignment: CDR1 SEHNR and CDR2 FQNEAQ (reference sequence). For the CDR3, the DNA is TGTGCCAGCAGCTCTTCTTACAGGGGTTGGACCGGGGAGCTGTTTTTT. This codes for CASSSSYRGWTGELFF.

This rearrangement joins TRBV20-1 to TRBJ2-7, with D possibly matching TRBD2 (5 bases). Trimming pared 3 bases from V and 2 bases from J, leaving 11 bases between. CDR1 DFQATT and CDR2 SNEGSKA come from the germline V gene (reference sequence). The CDR3 runs to 13 residues. The CDR3 DNA reads TGCAGTGCTAGTCTTAGGGAGACCTACGAGCAGTACTTC. This translates into CSASLRETYEQYF.